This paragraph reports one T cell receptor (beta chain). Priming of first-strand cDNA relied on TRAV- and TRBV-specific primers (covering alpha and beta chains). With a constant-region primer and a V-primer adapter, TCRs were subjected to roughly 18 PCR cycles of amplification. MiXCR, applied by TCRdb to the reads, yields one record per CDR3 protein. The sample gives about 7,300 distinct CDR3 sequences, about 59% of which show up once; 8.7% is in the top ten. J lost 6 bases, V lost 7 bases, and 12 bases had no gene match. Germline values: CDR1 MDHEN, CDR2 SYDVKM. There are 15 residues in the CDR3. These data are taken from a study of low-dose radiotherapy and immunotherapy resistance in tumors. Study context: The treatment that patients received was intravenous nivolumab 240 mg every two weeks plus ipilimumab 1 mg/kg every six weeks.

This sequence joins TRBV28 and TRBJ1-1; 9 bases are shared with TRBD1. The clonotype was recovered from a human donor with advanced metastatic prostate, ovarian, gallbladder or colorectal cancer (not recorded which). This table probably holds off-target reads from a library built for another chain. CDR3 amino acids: CASTPPGQGGPEAFF. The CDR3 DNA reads TGTGCCAGCACCCCTCCGGGACAGGGAGGGCCTGAAGCTTTCTTT.